This T cell receptor (beta chain) was recorded in a study of blood T cell repertoires in COVID-19. The overall study: Both acute and convalescent COVID-19 samples were obtained from the United States, Italy and Spain. PBMCs, B-cell-depleted T cells, or T cells provided the cDNA or gDNA that made up the material.

Source study methods: Nucleated cell number was recorded as an estimate derived from reference gene primer amplification. Clones were sequenced by immunoSEQ multiplex PCR, and TCRdb holds only the in-frame ones, with some missing. V and J calls and clone size follow that table, whereas D and trimming were derived from the DNA. The sample consists of 95,000 to 150,000 clones, 55% to 75% of them appearing once. Germline V gene sequence: CDR1 SNHLY, CDR2 FYNNEI. CDR3 length equals 15 residues. J was trimmed by 4 bases and V by 5 bases; bases with no gene match: 3. This chain joins TRBV2 and TRBJ1-3, with TRBD1 identical over 12 bases. The sequencing sample was made of peripheral blood. This sequence was found in a human donor with acute or convalescent COVID-19. The donor label of this sample is uncertain. CDR3 sequence reads: CASSRDRGPGNTIYF. DNA for the CDR3: TGTGCCAGCAGTCGGGACAGGGGGCCGGGAAACACCATATATTTT.